Detailed here is one T cell receptor beta chain. Its antigen is not known. PCR was performed using 60 Vbeta and 13 Jbeta primers. Original handling: In a later analysis, the count reached 76 million or so unique TCR beta chains, with around 11 million shared. Generated by immunoSEQ multiplex PCR, the TCRdb table keeps only in-frame clones and is missing some. Clone size and the V and J calls come from that table; the DNA yielded D and trimming. The table includes approximately 190,000 clones, 78% detected once. CDR1 and CDR2 (germline): MGHRA, YSYEKL. This CDR3 has 18 residues. Trimming at V came to 0 bases and at J to 1 base, leaving 10 bases not matched to a gene. Healthy bone marrow donors supplied every sample. This sample is drawn from a study of cytomegalovirus exposure and HLA in healthy donors. Study as a whole: About 85 million unique TCRs from HLA-typed donors were held in an early release of data.

Study results and caveats: Segments of the TCR beta V type were, in most cases, productive about 87% or about 30% of the time in an earlier analysis.

Sequenced: PBMCs. The V gene is TRBV4-1, the J gene TRBJ1-1; TRBD1 agrees at 8 bases. This sequence was found in a woman in her twenties or thirties in good health and CMV-seropositive. DNA of the CDR3: TGCGCCAGCAGCCAAGATATGGGACAGGATCTAGGGAACACTGAAGCTTTCTTT. Translated, it gives CASSQDMGQDLGNTEAFF.